The clone carrying this T cell receptor beta chain was detected a few times. The data are from a study of blood T cell repertoires in COVID-19. Study-wide context: There were acute and convalescent COVID-19 samples, and they came from the United States, Italy and Spain. T cells, B-cell-depleted T cells, or PBMCs supplied cDNA or gDNA.

The CDR3 spans 14 residues. Trimming removed 5 bases from V and 10 bases from J; junction bases left unmatched: 12. CDR1 and CDR2 from the germline V gene are MDHEN and SYDVKM. Original processing methods: The authors estimated nucleated cell counts from reference gene primer amplification. The table came from immunoSEQ multiplex PCR; TCRdb's copy has only in-frame clones and leaves some out. The DNA gave D and trimming, while V, J and clone size come from that table. The profile covers 130,000 to 150,000 clones, with over 75% appearing a single time and roughly 13% taken by the ten largest. J is TRBJ1-1 and V is TRBV28; 8 nucleotides line up with TRBD1. Sequenced input: peripheral blood. This clonotype originated in a man aged 55 to 69 with active or convalescent COVID-19. The CDR3 sequence is CASSSQGAYFRAFF. The CDR3 nucleotides read TGTGCCAGCAGTAGCCAGGGGGCGTACTTCCGAGCTTTCTTT.